This T cell receptor (beta chain) was sequenced during a study of blood T cell repertoires in COVID-19 (TCRdb year 2020). For context, the study as a whole: Samples from collaborators originated in the United States, Italy and Spain and spanned both the acute and convalescent phases of COVID-19. The material from the prospective study consisted of cDNA or gDNA derived from T cells, B-cell-depleted T cells, or PBMCs. Subjects who had been exposed to COVID-19, were actively infected with it, or had recovered from it provided the deeply sampled blood TCRbeta repertoires that made up the dataset. A freely available public database, intended as a resource for researchers studying the immune response to SARS-CoV-2, is where the repertoires were released. Samples came from the ongoing ImmuneRACE study (first 160 participants) plus 1,254 subjects from 6 global collaborators. Nearly every sample came with metadata listing a de-identified subject ID, COVID-19 status, age in years and sex. Where available, HLA class I and class II types were taken from metadata supplied by the sample provider and were not determined by assay-based typing.

In regard to this clone: Its antigen remains undetermined. At one of its ends the junction is not consistent with the germline gene, which may arise from a read error.

General study outcomes and caveats: How much clinical and demographic metadata was included differed by source and by participant, and the metadata was provided uncurated.

Counted from cysteine to phenylalanine, this CDR3 has 14 amino acids. The retained sequence is limited to the CDR3, 42 bases, with the frame set at the first base. As encoded in the germline V gene (reference sequence), CDR1 is LNHNV while CDR2 is YYDKDF. Another Seattle source contributed samples from volunteer blood donors who had recovered from COVID-19. Each collaborating institution followed its own protocols to collect whole blood in K2EDTA tubes. For TCRbeta analysis, collaborators shipped samples as frozen whole blood, isolated PBMCs, or DNA extracted from either of those sample types. TCRbeta CDR3 regions were amplified from genomic DNA by means of the immunoSEQ Assay, a bias-controlled multiplex PCR. The original pipeline was this. Within the assay, amplification of reference gene primers was used to estimate how many nucleated cells each sample contained. To quantify the absolute abundance of each unique TCRbeta CDR3 rearrangement, sequence reads were collapsed and filtered. For each sample, productive Simpson clonality was calculated by taking the square root of Simpson's diversity index across productive rearrangements. Sourced from immuneACCESS, this table was stored by TCRdb with only in-frame sequences that have V and J called. A share of the clones is absent; for the studies checked, an unresolved V gene accounts for under half, and the remainder has no known explanation. That table furnishes V, J and clone size, whereas the DNA furnished D and trimming. This sample lists over 200,000 clones; 88% were detected once. Roughly 4% of the sample rests with the top ten.

The chain uses TRBV15 and TRBJ2-7, with 10 bases aligning to TRBD1. This receptor was identified in a man in his sixties who had recovered from COVID-19. Sample: peripheral blood. The nucleotides read TGCGCCACCAGCAGAGGAGGACAGGGGGGGGAGCAGTACTTC. This is translated as CATSRGGQGGEQYF.